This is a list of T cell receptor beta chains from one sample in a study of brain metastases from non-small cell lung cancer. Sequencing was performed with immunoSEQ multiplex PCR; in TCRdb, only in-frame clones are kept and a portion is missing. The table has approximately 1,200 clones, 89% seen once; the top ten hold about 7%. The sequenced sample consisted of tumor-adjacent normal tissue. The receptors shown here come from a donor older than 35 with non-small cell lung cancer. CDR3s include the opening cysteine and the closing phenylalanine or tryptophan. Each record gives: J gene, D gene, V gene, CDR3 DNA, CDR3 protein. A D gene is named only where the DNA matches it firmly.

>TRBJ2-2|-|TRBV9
TGTGCCAGCAGCGGAGGACAGACCGGGGAGCTGTTTTTT
CASSGGQTGELFF
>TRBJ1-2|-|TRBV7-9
TGTGCCAGCAGCTTGGGGGGCCTCTATGGCTACACCTTC
CASSLGGLYGYTF
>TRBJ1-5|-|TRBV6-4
TGTGCCAGCAGTGTCGCGTGGGGCGGCAATCAGCCCCAGCATTTT
CASSVAWGGNQPQHF
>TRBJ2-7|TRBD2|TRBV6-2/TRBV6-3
TGTGCCAGCAGTTACTCGGCCACCGAGACTAGCGGGGGCTACGAGCAGTACTTC
CASSYSATETSGGYEQYF
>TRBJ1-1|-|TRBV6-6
TGTGCCAGCAGTTACTCTTTGCGCACTGAAGCTTTCTTT
CASSYSLRTEAFF